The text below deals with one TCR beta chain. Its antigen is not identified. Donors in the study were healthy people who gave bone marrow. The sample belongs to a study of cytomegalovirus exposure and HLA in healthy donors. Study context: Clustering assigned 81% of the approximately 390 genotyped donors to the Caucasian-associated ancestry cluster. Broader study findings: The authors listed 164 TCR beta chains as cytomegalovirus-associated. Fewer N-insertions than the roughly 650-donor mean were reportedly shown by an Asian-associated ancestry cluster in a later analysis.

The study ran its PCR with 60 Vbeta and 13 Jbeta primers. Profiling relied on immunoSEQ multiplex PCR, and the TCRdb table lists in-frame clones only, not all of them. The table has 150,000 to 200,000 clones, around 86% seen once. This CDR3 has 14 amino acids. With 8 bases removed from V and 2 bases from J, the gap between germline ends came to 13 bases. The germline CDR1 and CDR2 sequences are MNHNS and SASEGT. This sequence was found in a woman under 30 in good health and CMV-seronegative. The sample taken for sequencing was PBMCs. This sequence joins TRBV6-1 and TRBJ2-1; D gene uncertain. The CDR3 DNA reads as TGTGCCAGCCTAATATCGGTTCCCTACAATGAGCAGTTCTTC. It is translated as CASLISVPYNEQFF.